This passage covers 28 T cell receptor beta chains from one sample sequenced in a study of blood T cell repertoires in COVID-19. Using immunoSEQ multiplex PCR, the repertoire was profiled, and TCRdb retains in-frame clones only, with some absent. The sample lists approximately 250,000 clones, around 84% occurring once. Sequencing was performed on peripheral blood. These receptors all stem from a man in his sixties with acute or convalescent COVID-19.

The CDR3 DNA reads as TGCAGTGCTAGTAGTGGACAGGGGGCTGGTACGCAGTATTTT. Translating it yields CSASSGQGAGTQYF. The rearrangement joins TRBV20-1 to TRBJ2-3, with 11 bases matching TRBD1. This CDR3 region has 14 residues. V lost 3 bases and J lost 8; bases outside the gene matches: 7. Germline V CDR1 and CDR2: DFQATT, SNEGSKA (reference sequence).

This clone was detected a few times. The chain is built from TRBV6-5 and TRBJ1-6; 9 positions match TRBD1. The CDR3 covers 14 residues. Germline loops: CDR1 MNHEY, CDR2 SVGAGI. The junction had 9 bases not matched to a gene; V was cut back by 10 bases and J by 8 bases. In nucleotides, the CDR3 is TGTGCCACCCAGGTGGGACAGGGTGATTCACCCCTCCACTTT. This encodes CATQVGQGDSPLHF.

The V gene is TRBV5-1, the J gene TRBJ2-5, with D perhaps TRBD2 (5 bases). Germline values: CDR1 SGHRS, CDR2 YFSETQ. Trimming removed 4 bases at V and 5 bases at J, with 18 bases between. This CDR3 region has 15 residues. As DNA, the CDR3 is TGCGCCAGCAGCCCTTCCGGCCCCCGGAGGGAGACCCAGTACTTC. It specifies CASSPSGPRRETQYF.

On this clone itself: The sample holds other DNA sequences that translate to the same CDR3. The V gene is TRBV18, the J gene TRBJ2-3; D possibly corresponds to TRBD2 (5 bases). This CDR3 comprises 15 residues. From germline, CDR1 is KGHSH and CDR2 LQKENI. Trimming removed 2 bases at V and 1 base at J, with 10 bases between. CDR3 DNA sequence: TGTGCCAGCTCACCATCCCTTAGCGGCACAGATACGCAGTATTTT. As protein: CASSPSLSGTDTQYF.

The J gene is TRBJ2-7, the V gene TRBV6-5, with TRBD1 as a possible D gene (5 bases). This CDR3 contains 13 residues. Germline V gene sequence: CDR1 MNHEY, CDR2 SVGAGI. Trimming shortened V by 5 bases and J by 0 bases, and 8 bases separated the two germline ends. The CDR3 here is CASSLTDSYEQYF. CDR3 DNA: TGTGCCAGCAGTCTGACAGACTCCTACGAGCAGTACTTC.

The V and J genes are TRBV2 and TRBJ2-5; D unclear. Germline V gives CDR1 SNHLY, CDR2 FYNNEI. V lost 11 bases, J lost 5 bases, and 12 bases lay in between. The length of the CDR3 is 11 residues. The CDR3 loop reads CACRQAETQYF. The CDR3 DNA reads as TGTGCCTGCCGGCAGGCGGAGACCCAGTACTTC.

V is TRBV18 and J is TRBJ1-5, with D possibly matching TRBD1 (5 bases). The CDR3 extends over 15 amino acids. In germline, CDR1 is KGHSH, CDR2 LQKENI. The V end lost 3 bases, the J end lost 6 bases, and 15 bases lay between the germline ends. The CDR3, as DNA: TGTGCCAGCTCACCTAGGTATGATACAGGTCAGCCCCAGCATTTT. Translating it yields CASSPRYDTGQPQHF.

This chain joins TRBV7-3 and TRBJ1-1; 7 nucleotides align to TRBD1. V shed 5 bases, J shed 0 bases, and the junction held 6 bases outside the gene matches. The CDR3 length is 15 residues. Germline CDR1 SGHTA, CDR2 FQGTGA. The CDR3 loop reads CASSTNRGLNTEAFF. CDR3 bases: TGTGCCAGCAGCACGAACAGGGGTTTGAACACTGAAGCTTTCTTT.

The chain joins TRBV18 to TRBJ1-3, with TRBD1 matching over 9 bases. After removal of 2 bases from V and 3 bases from J, the junction contained 5 bases not matched to a gene. The CDR3 contains 16 residues. CDR1 and CDR2 (germline): KGHSH, LQKENI. The CDR3 DNA reads as TGTGCCAGCTCACCAATCGACAGGGGGTATGGAAACACCATATATTTT. Translation: CASSPIDRGYGNTIYF.

The chain carries TRBV12-5 and TRBJ1-1; TRBD1 aligns across 8 bases. The CDR3 runs 13 residues. The trim removed 1 base at V and 7 bases at J, leaving 2 bases unmatched. Germline CDR1 and CDR2: LGHNT and FRNRAP. The CDR3: CASGLGQGFEAFF. CDR3 nucleotide sequence: TGTGCTAGTGGTTTGGGACAGGGGTTTGAAGCTTTCTTT.

The chain recombines TRBV4-1 with TRBJ2-5; 13 bases match TRBD2. This CDR3 is built from 19 residues. Germline V gene data show CDR1 as MGHRA and CDR2 as YSYEKL. Germline trimming cut 0 bases from V and 6 bases from J; bases unmatched to any gene: 13. The CDR3 loop is CASSQDPTSGGERGKTQYF. For the CDR3, the DNA is TGCGCCAGCAGCCAAGATCCAACTAGCGGGGGGGAGCGGGGAAAGACCCAGTACTTC.

The rearrangement uses TRBV29-1 and TRBJ2-5; possibly TRBD1 for D (6 bases). Germline lookup yields CDR1 SQVTM and CDR2 ANQGSEA. V lost 7 bases to trimming and J lost 4 bases, with 13 bases between them. This CDR3 contains 12 residues. In DNA, the CDR3 is TGCAGCGCCGAGACAGGACCAGAGACCCAGTACTTC. The encoded protein is CSAETGPETQYF.

This rearrangement joins TRBV5-4 to TRBJ2-7, with D possibly being TRBD1 (6 bases). Germline CDR1 is SGHNT and CDR2 is YYREEE (reference sequence). The CDR3 consists of 16 residues. Trimming took off 1 base at V and 0 bases at J, with 14 bases between the two ends. The CDR3 bases are TGTGCCAGCAGCTTGCCCAGGGGCCAGGGCTCCTACGAGCAGTACTTC. Translation gives CASSLPRGQGSYEQYF.

The chain employs TRBV5-1 and TRBJ1-2; 7 nucleotides line up with TRBD1. This CDR3 is 15 amino acids long. The J segment lost 2 bases and the V segment lost 5 bases, leaving 9 bases of the junction unmatched. Germline V lookup: CDR1 SGHRS, CDR2 YFSETQ. CDR3 loop: CASRSPEGGNYGYTF. The CDR3 DNA follows: TGCGCCAGCAGATCCCCCGAAGGGGGCAACTATGGCTACACCTTC.

The chain carries TRBV19 and TRBJ2-7; 9 nucleotides align to TRBD2. The trim removed 3 bases at V and 3 bases at J, leaving 6 bases unmatched. Germline lookup yields CDR1 LNHDA and CDR2 SQIVND (reference sequence). The CDR3 spans 15 residues. In DNA, the CDR3 is TGTGCCAGTAGTATCGGTAGCGGGGGCCACTACGAGCAGTACTTC. Amino acids: CASSIGSGGHYEQYF. Full variable domain (outside the CDR3, taken from reference TRBV19 and TRBJ2-7): DGGITQSPKYLFRKEGQNVTLSCEQNLNHDAMYWYRQDPGQGLRLIYYSQIVNDFQKGDIAEGYSVSREKKESFPLTVTSAQKNPTAFYLCASSIGSGGHYEQYFGPGTRLTVT.

This clone was seen a few times. The gene calls are TRBV9 and TRBJ2-5; 7 bases align to TRBD1. The germline gives CDR1 SGDLS, CDR2 YYNGEE. Losses at the gene ends were 7 bases for V and 5 bases for J; bases not matched to a gene: 8. The length of the CDR3 is 13 residues. The CDR3 region has the DNA TGTGCCAGCGGTACAGGGGCGTTTGAGACCCAGTACTTC. This sequence encodes CASGTGAFETQYF.

This clone was seen only a few times. The chain uses TRBV7-4 and TRBJ1-4; 9 bases map to TRBD1. CDR1 SGHVT and CDR2 SQSDAQ come from the germline V gene. Trimming removed 4 bases from V and 4 bases from J; junction bases left unmatched: 7. This CDR3 is 16 amino acids long. CDR3 sequence: CASSSTGGENNEKLFF. The CDR3 nucleotides read TGTGCCAGCAGCTCGACAGGGGGTGAGAATAATGAAAAACTGTTTTTT.

V usage is TRBV5-1 and J usage is TRBJ2-2; 8 bases line up with TRBD1. This CDR3 spans 16 amino acids. CDR1 SGHRS and CDR2 YFSETQ come from the germline V gene. The V gene end was trimmed by 4 bases and the J gene end by 0 bases; junction bases not matched to a gene: 5. The CDR3 here is CASSASGQANTGELFF. CDR3 nucleotide sequence: TGCGCCAGCAGCGCCTCGGGACAGGCGAACACCGGGGAGCTGTTTTTT. Filled out from reference TRBV5-1 and TRBJ2-2, the complete variable domain reads KAGVTQTPRYLIKTRGQQVTLSCSPISGHRSVSWYQQTPGQGLQFLFEYFSETQRNKGNFPGRFSGRQFSNSRSEMNVSTLELGDSALYLCASSASGQANTGELFFGEGSRLTVL.

For the CDR3, the DNA is TGTGCCAGCAGCGGGGGGCGGAATAACAATGAGCAGTTCTTC. Translated, it gives CASSGGRNNNEQFF. The V and J genes are TRBV9 and TRBJ2-1, with D perhaps matching TRBD1 (6 bases). The germline V gene has CDR1 SGDLS and CDR2 YYNGEE. This CDR3 region has 14 residues. The germline V and J ends were trimmed by 3 bases and 5 bases, with 12 bases remaining between them.

This clone was seen more than once but under ten times. The chain recombines TRBV29-1 with TRBJ1-1, with D tentatively TRBD1 (6 bases). V was trimmed by 5 bases and J by 8 bases, leaving 24 bases between them. CDR3 length equals 15 residues. Germline V gene sequence: CDR1 SQVTM, CDR2 ANQGSEA. CDR3 sequence reads: CSVLQDSGERTEAFF. The CDR3 DNA sequence: TGCAGCGTTTTGCAGGACAGTGGGGAACGGACCGAAGCTTTCTTT.

The chain employs TRBV7-2 and TRBJ1-5; no reliable D call. CDR3 size: 14 residues. The V gene's germline CDR1 is SGHTA and CDR2 FQGNSA. The V end lost 5 bases, the J end lost 8 bases, and 16 bases lay between the germline ends. This chain's CDR3 is CASSPRRGGEPQHF. The CDR3 nucleotides read TGTGCCAGCAGCCCCCGGAGAGGCGGGGAGCCCCAGCATTTT.

The J gene is TRBJ1-1, the V gene TRBV5-4; 12 bases align to TRBD1. Germline values: CDR1 SGHNT, CDR2 YYREEE (reference sequence). Trimming at V came to 4 bases and at J to 1 base, leaving 8 bases not matched to a gene. CDR3 length: 17 amino acids. In DNA form, the CDR3 reads TGTGCCAGCAGCGGACCGGGACAGGGGGCCGGGAACACTGAAGCTTTCTTT. Residues: CASSGPGQGAGNTEAFF.

The genes are TRBV6-1 and TRBJ2-4; maybe TRBD2 (5 bases). V dropped 3 bases and J dropped 7 bases, with 10 bases sitting between them. The CDR3 runs 13 residues. Germline CDR1 and CDR2: MNHNS and SASEGT. The CDR3, as DNA: TGTGCCAGCAGTGAGAAGGAGGCGAACATTCAGTACTTC. Translated: CASSEKEANIQYF.

The rearrangement uses TRBV14 and TRBJ2-1, with 10 bases aligning to TRBD2. Germline CDR1 and CDR2: SGHDN and FVKESK. J lost 8 bases, V lost 4 bases, and 8 bases had no gene match. The CDR3 sequence is 15 residues long. CDR3 protein: CASSLGLAEGYEQFF. The CDR3 region has the DNA TGTGCCAGCAGCCTAGGACTAGCGGAAGGGTATGAGCAGTTCTTC. Full variable domain (outside the CDR3, taken from reference TRBV14 and TRBJ2-1): EAGVTQFPSHSVIEKGQTVTLRCDPISGHDNLYWYRRVMGKEIKFLLHFVKESKQDESGMPNNRFLAERTGGTYSTLKVQPAELEDSGVYFCASSLGLAEGYEQFFGPGTRLTVL.

The CDR3 coding sequence is TGTGCCAGCAGTGAGACGGGAGGGACCTACGAGCAGTACTTC. As protein: CASSETGGTYEQYF. The chain links TRBV6-1 to TRBJ2-7; 8 nucleotides line up with TRBD2. Trimming took 3 bases from V and 2 from J; bases not matched to a gene: 3. Germline assignment: CDR1 MNHNS and CDR2 SASEGT. The CDR3 loop spans 14 amino acids.

V is TRBV7-9 and J is TRBJ1-2; 7 nucleotides agree with TRBD1. Looked up from germline, CDR1 is SEHNR and CDR2 is FQNEAQ (reference sequence). The ends lost 3 bases at V and 5 bases at J; junction bases unmatched: 21. CDR3 length: 19 residues. CDR3 DNA sequence: TGTGCCAGCAGCTTTTACCAAAACCAGACAGGGCAAATAAGTTATGGCTACACCTTC. It translates to CASSFYQNQTGQISYGYTF.

The CDR3 loop is CASSPPGTSGKYEQFF. CDR3 in DNA: TGTGCCAGCAGCCCTCCCGGGACTAGCGGGAAATATGAGCAGTTCTTC. The gene calls are TRBV6-6 and TRBJ2-1; 13 bases are a match to TRBD2. V shed 6 bases, J shed 8 bases, and the junction held 10 bases outside the gene matches. Germline CDR1 is MNHNY and CDR2 is SVGAGI (reference sequence). The CDR3 consists of 16 residues.

V gene TRBV7-8 combines with J gene TRBJ2-7; D possibly corresponds to TRBD1 (6 bases). The CDR3 consists of 16 residues. Germline CDR1 is SGHVS and CDR2 is FQNEAQ. V was shortened by 5 bases and J by 4 bases, with 21 bases between the two germline ends. Written as DNA, the CDR3 is TGTGCCAGCAGCAGCAGGGGTTTAAGTGCGGATTACGAGCAGTACTTC. As protein: CASSSRGLSADYEQYF.